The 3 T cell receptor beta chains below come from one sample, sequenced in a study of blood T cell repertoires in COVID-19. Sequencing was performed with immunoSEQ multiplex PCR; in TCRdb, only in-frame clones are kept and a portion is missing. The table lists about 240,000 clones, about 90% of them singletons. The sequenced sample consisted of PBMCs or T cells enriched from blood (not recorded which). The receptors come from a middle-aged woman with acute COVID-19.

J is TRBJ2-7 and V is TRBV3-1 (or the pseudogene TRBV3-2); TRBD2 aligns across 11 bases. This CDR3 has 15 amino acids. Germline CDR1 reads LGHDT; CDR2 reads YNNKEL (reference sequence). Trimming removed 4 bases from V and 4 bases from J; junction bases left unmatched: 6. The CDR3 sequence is CASSPPGLAEYEQYF. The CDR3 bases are TGTGCCAGCAGCCCCCCGGGACTAGCGGAATACGAGCAGTACTTC.

The CDR3 DNA sequence: TGTGCCAGCAGCGCACAGGTTCCCAATTCACCCCTCCACTTT. As protein: CASSAQVPNSPLHF. V is TRBV9 and J is TRBJ1-6, with a weak D call TRBD1 (5 bases). Trimming left V 3 bases short and J 7 bases short, with 11 bases between. The CDR3 sequence is 14 residues long. Germline V gene data show CDR1 as SGDLS and CDR2 as YYNGEE. The full variable domain, its missing parts supplied by reference TRBV9 and TRBJ1-6, is DSGVTQTPKHLITATGQRVTLRCSPRSGDLSVYWYQQSLDQGLQFLIQYYNGEERAKGNILERFSAQQFPDLHSELNLSSLELGDSALYFCASSAQVPNSPLHFGNGTRLTVT.

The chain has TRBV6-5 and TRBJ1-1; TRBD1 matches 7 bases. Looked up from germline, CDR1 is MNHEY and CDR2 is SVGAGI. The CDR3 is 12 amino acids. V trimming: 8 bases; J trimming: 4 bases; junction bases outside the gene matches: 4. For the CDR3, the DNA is TGTGCCAGCTTCTACAGGGGCACTGAAGCTTTCTTT. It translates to CASFYRGTEAFF.